This T cell receptor (beta chain) was obtained from a study of blood T cell repertoires in COVID-19. Study in general: PBMCs, B-cell-depleted T cells, or T cells were the source of the cDNA or gDNA that made up the material.

The CDR3 extends over 14 amino acids. Trimming pared 3 bases from V and 4 bases from J, leaving 13 bases between. Germline loops: CDR1 DFQATT, CDR2 SNEGSKA (reference sequence). Measured with immunoSEQ multiplex PCR; TCRdb has only the in-frame clones, and not every one. The repertoire holds about 180,000 clones, with 70% to 90% as singletons. This clonotype was obtained from a man between 18 and 35 years old who had recovered from COVID-19. The chain couples TRBV20-1 to TRBJ2-1; TRBD2 might be the D (6 bases). The sample consisted of peripheral blood. CDR3 amino acids: CSASGGRLYNEQFF. The CDR3 DNA is TGCAGTGCTAGTGGTGGGAGGCTTTACAATGAGCAGTTCTTC.